These T cell receptor beta chains were read from a single sample in a study of CD8+ T cells in alopecia areata. The data were produced by immunoSEQ multiplex PCR, yet TCRdb's version contains in-frame clones alone and is incomplete. The sample yields some 120,000 clones, 58% seen once. Material: CD4+ T cells sorted from blood, obtained at week 0. The source of these receptors is a human donor with alopecia areata. Each CDR3 is given with its conserved first and last residue. Where a row states a size, it is once, few, many or the class of an expanded clone; other rows omit it.

cdr3_length | clone_size | v_call | cdr3_aa
16 | . | TRBV28 | CASTLAGGPGTDTQYF
11 | . | TRBV28 | CASRGQGRAFF
13 | . | TRBV18 | CASSPDTIYGYTF
18 | once | TRBV4-1 | CASSQAPGLADTYNEQFF
14 | once | TRBV2 | CASSERRENTEAFF
15 | . | TRBV4-3 | CASSQMTGTNEKLFF
13 | once | TRBV28 | CASSPDDGSAQYF
13 | . | TRBV7-2 | CASSLGTGLVQYF
13 | few | TRBV5-1 | CASELIGTGELFF
15 | . | TRBV6-5 | CASSMASGRAGELFF
16 | once | TRBV7-8 | CASSQGLAGNTGELFF
15 | once | TRBV6-5 | CASSSLAGGLKTQYF
13 | . | TRBV5-1 | CASSLGRQETQYF
12 | . | TRBV2 | CASSESAYEQYF
16 | . | TRBV5-4 | CASSRKFDGHPYEQYF
14 | . | TRBV2 | CASKRGTTNEKLFF
12 | few | TRBV19 | CASTTGPGGYTF
14 | . | TRBV11-2 | CASSLSRRVAEAFF
13 | . | TRBV7-2 | CASSLGTVYGYTF
15 | . | TRBV5-1 | CASSLEDPRTNEQFF
14 | . | TRBV10-2 | CASSDPRGWEKLFF
15 | . | TRBV29-1 | CSASGQRRKGDTQYF
14 | . | TRBV2 | CASRQGVPNQPQHF
15 | . | TRBV7-2 | CASSLHPGGSYGYTF
16 | few | TRBV4-1 | CASSQGLTGGSTEAFF
15 | once | TRBV10-3 | CAISLRNQGQETQYF
14 | . | TRBV7-2 | CASSLGGASYEQYF
15 | few | TRBV7-2 | CASSRSWTGPLGYTF
14 | . | TRBV30 | CAWIPGQGDEKLFF
17 | . | TRBV7-9 | CASSLALAGLSSYEQYF
14 | . | TRBV7-2 | CASSLGQGQETQYF
13 | once | TRBV6-1 | CASTKDWRFGYTF
14 | once | TRBV10-3 | CAISGASGSYEQYF
13 | . | TRBV5-6 | CASSLYGEETQYF
13 | . | TRBV4-1 | CASSPRLADEQYF
15 | . | TRBV5-1 | CASSSTGGPNQPQHF
16 | . | TRBV5-4 | CASSLYEGVANYGYTF
17 | . | TRBV5-1 | CASSLTSGGANTGELFF
15 | . | TRBV28 | CASTGQPPMNQPQHF
17 | . | TRBV10-3 | CAISERAGTGSSYEQYF
15 | few | TRBV19 | CASSTASGSGDTQYF
16 | few | TRBV9 | CASSVTNSLAGDEQFF
15 | . | TRBV2 | CASSDLAGIHQPQHF
15 | few | TRBV25-1 | CASSEGLGGYTEAFF
12 | once | TRBV10-3 | CATEGGSYEQYF
12 | . | TRBV29-1 | CSVEEGRYGYTF
15 | . | TRBV7-2 | CASSLDPAQGNIQYF
15 | . | TRBV30 | CAWSVVGTGNQPQHF
15 | many | TRBV7-2 | CASSLVWGREETQYF
14 | few | TRBV11-2 | CASSLVDPRKGYTF
14 | few | TRBV7-2 | CASSLEGGGQPQHF
15 | few | TRBV2 | CASSELQGGNQPQHF
13 | . | TRBV5-4 | CAERAGPTGELFF
15 | . | TRBV14 | CASSQAGLQGYEQFF
15 | . | TRBV28 | CASSLGGGKNEKLFF